This T cell receptor beta chain is from a study of T cell repertoires in aging, cancer and after chemotherapy. Turning to the study itself: Patients with glioblastoma brain tumors were sampled before and after temozolomide-based therapy. Study findings and constraints: Untreated cancer patients had significantly lower blood TCR diversity than age-matched healthy donors. In healthy donors, age-related TCR diversity loss mainly reflected lost richness.

Regarding this clonotype: Antigen unknown.

Peripheral blood genomic DNA, not sorted cells or RNA, was the template. In germline, CDR1 is SGHRS, CDR2 YFSETQ. The CDR3 contains 15 residues. The junction had 5 bases not matched to a gene; V was cut back by 3 bases and J by 2 bases. A mixed TRB-A/B primer pool amplified rearranged TRB by multiplex touch-down PCR. TCRdb re-analysed the multiplex PCR reads in MiXCR, keeping a single row per CDR3 protein. The sample lists approximately 2,900 distinct CDR3 sequences, just over 20% occurring once. This sequence originates from a human donor with a solid tumor. The chain couples TRBV5-1 to TRBJ2-3; 8 bases map to TRBD2. The sequenced sample was blood. CDR3 DNA sequence: TGCGCCAGCAGCTGGGGGCGGGGGGACACAGATACGCAGTATTTT. This encodes CASSWGRGDTDTQYF. Together with reference TRBV5-1 and TRBJ2-3, the CDR3 gives the full variable domain: KAGVTQTPRYLIKTRGQQVTLSCSPISGHRSVSWYQQTPGQGLQFLFEYFSETQRNKGNFPGRFSGRQFSNSRSEMNVSTLELGDSALYLCASSWGRGDTDTQYFGPGTRLTVL.